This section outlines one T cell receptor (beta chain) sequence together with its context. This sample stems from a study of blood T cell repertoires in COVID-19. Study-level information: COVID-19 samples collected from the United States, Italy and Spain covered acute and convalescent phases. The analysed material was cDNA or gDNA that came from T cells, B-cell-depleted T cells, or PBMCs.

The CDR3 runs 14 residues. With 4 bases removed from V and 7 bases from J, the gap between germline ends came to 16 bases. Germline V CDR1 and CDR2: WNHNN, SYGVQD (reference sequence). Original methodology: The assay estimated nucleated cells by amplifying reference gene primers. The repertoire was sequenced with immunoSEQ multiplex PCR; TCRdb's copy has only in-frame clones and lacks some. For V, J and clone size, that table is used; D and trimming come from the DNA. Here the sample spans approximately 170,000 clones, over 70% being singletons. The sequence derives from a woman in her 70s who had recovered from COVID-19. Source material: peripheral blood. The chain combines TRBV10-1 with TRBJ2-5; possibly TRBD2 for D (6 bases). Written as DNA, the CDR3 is TGCGCCAGCAGTGGCGGGACTTTCGGGGGGACCCAGTACTTC. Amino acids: CASSGGTFGGTQYF.